Shown below are 29 T cell receptor beta chains from a single sample sequenced in a study of PD-1 blockade in mismatch repair-deficient tumors. Time point given: roughly ten-day in vitro stimulation with candidate neoantigen peptide 5. Clones were sequenced by immunoSEQ multiplex PCR, and TCRdb holds only the in-frame ones, with some missing. Of over 14,000 clones listed, 70% to 85% were seen once; the top ten hold roughly 11%. No antigens are known for them. Specimen: cells cultured in vitro, collected from a patient treated with pembrolizumab. The receptors were gathered from an adult with mismatch repair-deficient cancer.

V and J are TRBV2 and TRBJ2-5; tentative D call: TRBD1 (5 bases). The CDR3 length is 12 residues. In germline, CDR1 is SNHLY, CDR2 FYNNEI. Trimming removed 6 bases from V and 5 bases from J, with 10 bases in between. The CDR3 loop reads CASSQDTETQYF. DNA for the CDR3: TGTGCCAGCAGCCAGGACACGGAGACCCAGTACTTC.

The chain joins TRBV19 to TRBJ2-7, with TRBD1 matching 7 bases. This CDR3 spans 12 amino acids. Trimming removed 5 bases from V and 7 bases from J; junction bases left unmatched: 5. Germline V lookup: CDR1 LNHDA, CDR2 SQIVND (reference sequence). The CDR3 bases are TGTGCCAGTAGTCACCCAGGGGGAGAGCAGTACTTC. This gives the protein CASSHPGGEQYF.

This chain uses TRBV12-5 with TRBJ1-6; tentatively, D is TRBD1 (6 bases). V was cut by 8 bases and J by 10 bases, with 15 bases left in between. Germline V lookup: CDR1 LGHNT, CDR2 FRNRAP. The CDR3 has 13 residues. CDR3 loop: CASTPQGNSPLHF. DNA of the CDR3: TGTGCTAGTACACCTCAGGGGAACTCACCCCTCCACTTT.

CDR3 sequence: CASSVGFEAFF. Written as DNA, the CDR3 is TGTGCCAGCAGCGTCGGGTTTGAAGCTTTCTTT. The rearrangement links TRBV2 to TRBJ1-1; D is ambiguous. Germline lookup yields CDR1 SNHLY and CDR2 FYNNEI. CDR3 length: 11 amino acids. V lost 6 bases to trimming and J lost 7 bases, with 9 bases between them.

The rearrangement links TRBV16 to TRBJ1-1; 9 bases line up with TRBD1. The CDR3 runs 15 residues. Germline CDR1 KGHSY, CDR2 FQNENV. J gave up 5 bases and V 4 bases, and 8 bases lay outside the gene matches. The CDR3 DNA follows: TGTGCCAGCAGCCTTTGGACAGGGGAGTCGACTGAAGCTTTCTTT. Amino acid sequence: CASSLWTGESTEAFF. The variable domain in full, completed from reference TRBV16 and TRBJ1-1, reads GEEVAQTPKHLVRGEGQKAKLYCAPIKGHSYVFWYQQVLKNEFKFLISFQNENVFDETGMPKERFSAKCLPNSPCSLEIQATKLEDSAVYFCASSLWTGESTEAFFGQGTRLTVV.

The V call is TRBV2, the J call TRBJ2-7, with D perhaps TRBD1 (6 bases). From germline, CDR1 is SNHLY and CDR2 FYNNEI. This CDR3 region has 12 residues. Trimming took 6 bases from V and 3 from J, leaving 9 bases between them. CDR3 DNA: TGTGCCAGCAGGGGACAAGGCTACGAGCAGTACTTC. It codes for CASRGQGYEQYF.

V gene TRBV11-3 combines with J gene TRBJ2-1; 7 positions agree with TRBD2. The CDR3 is 14 amino acids. Per germline, CDR1 SGHNT and CDR2 YENEEA. Unmatched junction bases numbered 8, after V lost 3 bases and J lost 9 bases. The DNA of the CDR3 is TGTGCCAGCAGCTTTGGTAGACTAGCAGCTGAGCAGTTCTTC. It encodes CASSFGRLAAEQFF.

This rearrangement joins TRBV5-1 to TRBJ2-1, with D possibly being TRBD1 (7 bases). Per germline, CDR1 SGHRS and CDR2 YFSETQ. V was shortened by 0 bases and J by 8 bases, with 15 bases between the two germline ends. The CDR3 has 15 residues. The CDR3, as DNA: TGCGCCAGCAGCTTGGTTGGAGGGGGCCTAGATGAGCAGTTCTTC. Its protein product is CASSLVGGGLDEQFF.

The rearrangement links TRBV5-1 to TRBJ1-2; tentative D call: TRBD1 (6 bases). CDR1 and CDR2 from the germline V gene are SGHRS and YFSETQ. V dropped 2 bases and J dropped 4 bases, with 15 bases sitting between them. The CDR3 contains 15 residues. In DNA form, the CDR3 reads TGCGCCAGCAGCTTAGTTGGGGGCGCGAGCTATGGCTACACCTTC. It codes for CASSLVGGASYGYTF.

This chain connects TRBV28 to TRBJ1-1, with D perhaps TRBD1 (5 bases). Trimming removed 11 bases at V and 8 bases at J, with 24 bases between. This CDR3 region has 14 residues. Looked up from germline, CDR1 is MDHEN and CDR2 is SYDVKM. DNA of the CDR3: TGTGCCTCCAGCAGTCCTGCACGGAGGGGAGAAGCTTTCTTT. Translated, it gives CASSSPARRGEAFF.

V and J are TRBV5-1 and TRBJ2-2; D unclear. CDR1 is SGHRS and CDR2 is YFSETQ in the germline V gene. Trimming stripped 0 bases from V and 2 bases from J, with 8 bases between. This CDR3 contains 15 residues. DNA for the CDR3: TGCGCCAGCAGCTTGGGCAGATCCAACACCGGGGAGCTGTTTTTT. Amino acid sequence: CASSLGRSNTGELFF.

The chain has TRBV7-6 and TRBJ2-5; TRBD2 might be the D (6 bases). This CDR3 region has 13 residues. V lost 5 bases, J lost 5 bases, and 12 bases lay in between. Germline assignment: CDR1 SGHVS and CDR2 FNYEAQ. The CDR3 DNA sequence: TGTGCCAGCAGCGACCGACTAGTTGAGACCCAGTACTTC. This gives the protein CASSDRLVETQYF.

The chain couples TRBV15 to TRBJ2-1; 9 nucleotides match TRBD2. J lost 5 bases, V lost 5 bases, and 7 bases had no gene match. CDR1 LNHNV and CDR2 YYDKDF come from the germline V gene (reference sequence). The CDR3 has 15 residues. Here the CDR3 reads CATSRIAGVDNEQFF. CDR3 in DNA: TGTGCCACCAGCCGAATAGCGGGAGTCGACAATGAGCAGTTCTTC.

The sample holds one count of this clone. This rearrangement joins TRBV21-1 to TRBJ1-1. TRBV21-1 is described as a pseudogene. The CDR3 runs 14 residues. The CDR3 DNA reads as TGTGCCAGCAGCAGAGGAGGCCAAATCACTGAAGCTTTCTTT. Translation gives CASSRGGQITEAFF.

V is TRBV14 and J is TRBJ2-5, with 14 bases that match TRBD2. CDR1 and CDR2 from the germline V gene are SGHDN and FVKESK. The CDR3 is 16 amino acids. Germline trimming cut 1 base from V and 5 bases from J; bases unmatched to any gene: 3. The DNA for the CDR3 is TGTGCCAGCAGCCAAGCGGGACTAGCGGGAGACGAGACCCAGTACTTC. Translation gives CASSQAGLAGDETQYF. The full variable domain, with the rest looked up from reference TRBV14 and TRBJ2-5, is EAGVTQFPSHSVIEKGQTVTLRCDPISGHDNLYWYRRVMGKEIKFLLHFVKESKQDESGMPNNRFLAERTGGTYSTLKVQPAELEDSGVYFCASSQAGLAGDETQYFGPGTRLLVL.

By proportion, this clone is medium-sized. V usage is TRBV27 and J usage is TRBJ2-1, with unresolved D. The CDR3 has 14 residues. The V gene's germline CDR1 is MNHEY and CDR2 SMNVEV (reference sequence). V was trimmed by 5 bases and J by 5 bases, leaving 13 bases between them. CDR3 loop: CASSPRPKDNEQFF. The CDR3 region has the DNA TGTGCCAGCAGTCCGCGCCCTAAGGACAATGAGCAGTTCTTC.

The chain joins TRBV10-3 to TRBJ2-6; 8 nucleotides align to TRBD1. There are 17 residues in the CDR3. J gave up 0 bases and V 6 bases, and 7 bases lay outside the gene matches. Germline CDR1 ENHRY, CDR2 SYGVKD. The CDR3 here is CAIRGRTGSSGANVLTF. The CDR3 region has the DNA TGTGCCATCAGGGGGAGGACAGGGAGCTCTGGGGCCAACGTCCTGACTTTC.

This clone has only one observation. This rearrangement joins TRBV10-3 to TRBJ1-1, with TRBD1 as a possible D gene (5 bases). This CDR3 is built from 13 residues. In germline, CDR1 is ENHRY, CDR2 SYGVKD. Trimming took 3 bases from V and 1 from J, leaving 6 bases between them. CDR3 sequence: CAISDRGNTEAFF. The CDR3 coding sequence is TGTGCCATCAGTGATAGGGGGAACACTGAAGCTTTCTTT.

This chain uses TRBV28 with TRBJ2-7, with D perhaps matching TRBD1 (6 bases). The CDR3 extends over 13 amino acids. The germline V gene has CDR1 MDHEN and CDR2 SYDVKM. Trimming shortened V by 11 bases and J by 3 bases, and 17 bases separated the two germline ends. CDR3 region: CAGSDRLRYEQYF. In DNA, the CDR3 is TGTGCCGGATCAGACAGGCTACGCTACGAGCAGTACTTC.

The CDR3 loop is CASSVAVYGYTF. CDR3 bases: TGTGCCAGCAGTGTGGCGGTCTATGGCTACACCTTC. The chain combines TRBV6-1 with TRBJ1-2, with D unclear. Germline V gene sequence: CDR1 MNHNS, CDR2 SASEGT. The CDR3 runs 12 residues. Deletions cut 4 bases from V and 4 bases from J, with 7 bases between.

V gene TRBV7-2 combines with J gene TRBJ1-1; D is undetermined. V was shortened by 3 bases and J by 4 bases, with 12 bases between the two germline ends. Germline CDR1 SGHTA, CDR2 FQGNSA. The CDR3 length is 14 residues. The DNA of the CDR3 is TGTGCCAGCAGCTTTGTGTGGAAAGGCACTGAAGCTTTCTTT. Translation gives CASSFVWKGTEAFF.

The rearrangement links TRBV14 to TRBJ2-3; D ambiguous. Germline CDR1 SGHDN, CDR2 FVKESK. Between the trimmed V and J ends, which lost 4 bases and 1 base, there was a span of 12 bases. The CDR3 is 15 amino acids. Here the CDR3 DNA reads TGTGCCAGCAGCCTCCAATACGCGGGCACAGATACGCAGTATTTT. It yields the protein CASSLQYAGTDTQYF.

The chain employs TRBV19 and TRBJ1-5, with D perhaps TRBD1 (5 bases). Per the germline V gene, CDR1 is LNHDA and CDR2 is SQIVND (reference sequence). V lost 9 bases, J lost 1 base, and 16 bases lay in between. The CDR3 is made up of 15 amino acids. This CDR3 reads CASDRRLMSNQPQHF. CDR3 nucleotides: TGTGCCAGCGACAGACGGCTTATGAGCAATCAGCCCCAGCATTTT.

The rearrangement joins TRBV2 to TRBJ1-2; D gene ambiguous. V was pared by 6 bases and J by 8 bases, with 16 bases between. CDR3 length: 13 amino acids. CDR1 SNHLY and CDR2 FYNNEI come from the germline V gene. CDR3 DNA sequence: TGTGCCAGCAGGCCGGACGGGCCCAAAGGCTACACCTTC. It is translated as CASRPDGPKGYTF.

Only one count was recorded for this clone. The rearrangement joins TRBV7-9 to TRBJ2-5; 10 bases map to TRBD2. Germline V gene sequence: CDR1 SEHNR, CDR2 FQNEAQ (reference sequence). Germline trimming cut 1 base from V and 5 bases from J; bases unmatched to any gene: 10. The CDR3 sequence is 17 residues long. The DNA of the CDR3 is TGTGCCAGCAGCTTAGGACAGGGGCTAGCGGGAGAGGAGACCCAGTACTTC. This gives the protein CASSLGQGLAGEETQYF. The whole variable domain, remainder taken from reference TRBV7-9 and TRBJ2-5, is DTGVSQNPRHKITKRGQNVTFRCDPISEHNRLYWYRQTLGQGPEFLTYFQNEAQLEKSRLLSDRFSAERPKGSFSTLEIQRTEQGDSAMYLCASSLGQGLAGEETQYFGPGTRLLVL.

The rearrangement links TRBV30 to TRBJ1-5, with a possible D match to TRBD1 (5 bases). The CDR3 has 14 amino acids. Looked up from germline, CDR1 is GTSNPN and CDR2 is SVGIG (reference sequence). Trimming pared 4 bases from V and 7 bases from J, leaving 17 bases between. The CDR3 DNA sequence: TGTGCCTGGAAAAGTGGCTTGGGGGGGCAGCCCCAGCATTTT. The encoded protein is CAWKSGLGGQPQHF.

The chain couples TRBV5-1 to TRBJ2-3; TRBD2 might be the D (5 bases). CDR3 length: 14 amino acids. Germline V CDR1 and CDR2: SGHRS, YFSETQ. With 2 bases removed from V and 2 bases from J, the gap between germline ends came to 9 bases. CDR3 DNA sequence: TGCGCCAGCAGCTTCGGGGATTACACAGATACGCAGTATTTT. Protein product: CASSFGDYTDTQYF. Drawing the rest from reference TRBV5-1 and TRBJ2-3, the complete variable domain is KAGVTQTPRYLIKTRGQQVTLSCSPISGHRSVSWYQQTPGQGLQFLFEYFSETQRNKGNFPGRFSGRQFSNSRSEMNVSTLELGDSALYLCASSFGDYTDTQYFGPGTRLTVL.

The rearrangement joins TRBV6-1 to TRBJ1-1; D not certain. The CDR3 runs to 13 residues. Germline V gene sequence: CDR1 MNHNS, CDR2 SASEGT. V dropped 9 bases and J dropped 3 bases, with 14 bases sitting between them. CDR3 residues: CASFYHGDTEAFF. The CDR3, as DNA: TGTGCCAGTTTTTATCACGGAGACACTGAAGCTTTCTTT.

This clone came up a few times. V usage is TRBV11-2 and J usage is TRBJ2-7; 10 bases align to TRBD2. Losses at the gene ends were 0 bases for V and 3 bases for J; bases not matched to a gene: 11. There are 18 residues in the CDR3. Germline CDR1 is SGHAT and CDR2 is FQNNGV. The chain's CDR3 is CASSLEGSLAGDFYEQYF. CDR3 bases: TGTGCCAGCAGCTTAGAGGGGAGCCTAGCGGGAGACTTCTACGAGCAGTACTTC.